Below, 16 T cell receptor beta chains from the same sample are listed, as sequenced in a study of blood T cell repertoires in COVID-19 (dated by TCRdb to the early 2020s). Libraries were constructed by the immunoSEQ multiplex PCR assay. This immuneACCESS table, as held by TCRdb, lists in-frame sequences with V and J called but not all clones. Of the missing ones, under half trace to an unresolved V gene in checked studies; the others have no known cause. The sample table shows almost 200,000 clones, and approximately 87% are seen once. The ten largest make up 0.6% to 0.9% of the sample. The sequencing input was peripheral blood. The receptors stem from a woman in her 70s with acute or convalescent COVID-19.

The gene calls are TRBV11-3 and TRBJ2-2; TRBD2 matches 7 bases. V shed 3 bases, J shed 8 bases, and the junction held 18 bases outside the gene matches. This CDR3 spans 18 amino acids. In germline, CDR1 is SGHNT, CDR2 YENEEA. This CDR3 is CASSLGAKGTKSRGELFF. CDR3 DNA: TGTGCCAGCAGCTTGGGTGCCAAGGGGACTAAAAGTAGAGGGGAGCTGTTTTTT.

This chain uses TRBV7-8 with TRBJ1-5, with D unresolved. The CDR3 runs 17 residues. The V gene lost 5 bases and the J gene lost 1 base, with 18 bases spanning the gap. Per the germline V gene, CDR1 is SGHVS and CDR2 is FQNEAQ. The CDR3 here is CASSGAFGRESNQPQHF. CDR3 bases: TGTGCCAGCAGCGGAGCTTTTGGGAGGGAGAGCAATCAGCCCCAGCATTTT.

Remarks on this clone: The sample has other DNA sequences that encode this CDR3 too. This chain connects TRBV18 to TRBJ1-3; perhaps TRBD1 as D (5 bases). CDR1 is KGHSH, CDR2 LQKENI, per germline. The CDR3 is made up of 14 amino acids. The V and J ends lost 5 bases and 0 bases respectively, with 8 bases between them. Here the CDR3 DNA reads TGTGCCAGCTCAACAGGTAGCTCTGGAAACACCATATATTTT. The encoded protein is CASSTGSSGNTIYF. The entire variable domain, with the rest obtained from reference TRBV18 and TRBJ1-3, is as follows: NAGVMQNPRHLVRRRGQEARLRCSPMKGHSHVYWYRQLPEEGLKFMVYLQKENIIDESGMPKERFSAEFPKEGPSILRIQQVVRGDSAAYFCASSTGSSGNTIYFGEGSWLTVV.

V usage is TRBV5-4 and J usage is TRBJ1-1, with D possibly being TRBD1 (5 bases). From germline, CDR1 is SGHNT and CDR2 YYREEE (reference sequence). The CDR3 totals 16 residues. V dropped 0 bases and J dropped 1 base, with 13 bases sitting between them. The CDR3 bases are TGTGCCAGCAGCTTGGGCGGTAGACAGCAGAACACTGAAGCTTTCTTT. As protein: CASSLGGRQQNTEAFF.

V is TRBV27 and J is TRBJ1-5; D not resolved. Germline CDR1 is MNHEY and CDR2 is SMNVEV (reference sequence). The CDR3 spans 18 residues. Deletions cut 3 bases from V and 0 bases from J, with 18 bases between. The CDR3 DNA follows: TGTGCCAGCAGTTTTAAGGGCCTAACGGGATATAGCAATCAGCCCCAGCATTTT. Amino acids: CASSFKGLTGYSNQPQHF.

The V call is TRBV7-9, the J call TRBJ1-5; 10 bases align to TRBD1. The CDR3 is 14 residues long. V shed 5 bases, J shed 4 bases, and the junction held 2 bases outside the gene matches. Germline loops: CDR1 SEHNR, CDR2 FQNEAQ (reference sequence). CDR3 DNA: TGTGCCAGCAGCGGACAGGGGGATAATCAGCCCCAGCATTTT. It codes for CASSGQGDNQPQHF.

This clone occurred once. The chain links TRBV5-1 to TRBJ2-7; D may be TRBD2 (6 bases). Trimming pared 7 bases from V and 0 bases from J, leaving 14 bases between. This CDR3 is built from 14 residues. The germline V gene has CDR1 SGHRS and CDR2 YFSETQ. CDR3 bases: TGCGCCAGCCGGGTCGGCGGGGCCTCCTACGAGCAGTACTTC. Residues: CASRVGGASYEQYF.

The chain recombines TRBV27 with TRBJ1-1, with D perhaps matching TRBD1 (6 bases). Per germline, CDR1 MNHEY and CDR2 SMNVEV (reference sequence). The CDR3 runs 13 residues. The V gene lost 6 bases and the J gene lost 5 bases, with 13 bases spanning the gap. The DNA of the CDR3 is TGTGCCAGCAGCTACAGGGTCGGAACTGAAGCTTTCTTT. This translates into CASSYRVGTEAFF.

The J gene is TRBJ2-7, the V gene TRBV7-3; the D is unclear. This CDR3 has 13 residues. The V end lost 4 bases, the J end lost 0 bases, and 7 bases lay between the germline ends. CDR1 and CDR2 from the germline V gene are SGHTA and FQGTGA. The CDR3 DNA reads TGTGCCAGCAGCTCACAGAGCTCCTACGAGCAGTACTTC. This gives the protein CASSSQSSYEQYF.

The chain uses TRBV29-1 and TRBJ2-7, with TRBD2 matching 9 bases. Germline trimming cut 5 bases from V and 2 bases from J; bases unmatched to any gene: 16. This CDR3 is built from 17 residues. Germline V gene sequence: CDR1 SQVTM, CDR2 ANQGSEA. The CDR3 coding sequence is TGCAGCGTTACGTTGCGGGGGGGTAGCGGGTTGGCCTACGAGCAGTACTTC. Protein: CSVTLRGGSGLAYEQYF.

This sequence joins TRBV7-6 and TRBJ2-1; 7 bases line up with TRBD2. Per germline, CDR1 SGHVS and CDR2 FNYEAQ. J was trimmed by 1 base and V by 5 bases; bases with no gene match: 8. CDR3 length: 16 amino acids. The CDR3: CASSPTGGSSYNEQFF. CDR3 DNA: TGTGCCAGCAGCCCCACGGGGGGTAGTTCCTACAATGAGCAGTTCTTC.

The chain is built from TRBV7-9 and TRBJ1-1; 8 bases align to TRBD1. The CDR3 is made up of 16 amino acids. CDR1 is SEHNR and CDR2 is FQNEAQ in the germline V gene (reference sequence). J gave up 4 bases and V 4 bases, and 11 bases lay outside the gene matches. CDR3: CASSSTSGQEVTEAFF. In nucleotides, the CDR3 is TGTGCCAGCAGCTCGACCTCGGGACAGGAGGTCACTGAAGCTTTCTTT.

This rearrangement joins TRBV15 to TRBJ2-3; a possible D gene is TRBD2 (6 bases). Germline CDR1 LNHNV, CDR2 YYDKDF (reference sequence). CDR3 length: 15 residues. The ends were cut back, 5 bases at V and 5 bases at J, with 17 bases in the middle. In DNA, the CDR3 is TGTGCCACCAGCTCCACCATGGGGGGTAAAGATACGCAGTATTTT. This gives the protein CATSSTMGGKDTQYF.

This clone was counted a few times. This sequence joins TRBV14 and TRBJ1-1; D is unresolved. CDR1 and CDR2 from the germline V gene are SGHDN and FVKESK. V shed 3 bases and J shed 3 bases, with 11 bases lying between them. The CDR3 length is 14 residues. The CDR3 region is CASSHPGTDTEAFF. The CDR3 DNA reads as TGTGCCAGCAGCCACCCGGGAACGGACACTGAAGCTTTCTTT.

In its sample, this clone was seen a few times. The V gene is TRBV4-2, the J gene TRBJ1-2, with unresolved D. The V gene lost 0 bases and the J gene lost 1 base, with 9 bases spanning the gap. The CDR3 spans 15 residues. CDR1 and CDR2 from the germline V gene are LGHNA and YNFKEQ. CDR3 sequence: CASSQDSYSNYGYTF. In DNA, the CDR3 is TGTGCCAGCAGCCAAGATAGTTATAGTAACTATGGCTACACCTTC.

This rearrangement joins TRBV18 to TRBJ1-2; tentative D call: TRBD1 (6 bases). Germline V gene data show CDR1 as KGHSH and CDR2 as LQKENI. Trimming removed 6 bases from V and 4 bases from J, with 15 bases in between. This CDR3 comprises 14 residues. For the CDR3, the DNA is TGTGCCAGCTCGCTAAGGGCGGACAGCTATGGCTACACCTTC. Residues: CASSLRADSYGYTF.